Below, 2 T cell receptor beta chains from the same sample are listed, as sequenced in a study of Ad26.COV2.S vaccination and SARS-CoV-2 variants. The treatment: some 20 received Ad26.COV2.S at low or high dose, single or two shots; several received placebo; per-sample allocation not given. Collection of samples fell on day 63 after the first vaccine or placebo injection. The table came from immunoSEQ multiplex PCR; TCRdb's copy has only in-frame clones and leaves some out. The sample has about 330,000 clones; 90% are singletons. The sequencing used peripheral blood, collected in a trial of Ad26.COV2.S vaccine versus placebo. All receptors derive from a person between 18 and 65 years old who received the Ad26.COV2.S COVID-19 vaccine or a placebo.

A single count supports this clone. This chain links TRBV4-3 with TRBJ1-2; maybe TRBD1 (5 bases). The CDR3 has 15 amino acids. Per germline, CDR1 LGHNA and CDR2 YSLEER. V lost 0 bases and J lost 4, with 12 bases in between. CDR3 DNA: TGCGCCAGCAGCCAAGAACTGGGGGTCGCCTATGGCTACACCTTC. This encodes CASSQELGVAYGYTF.

The chain has TRBV2 and TRBJ2-7; D not resolved. Germline assignment: CDR1 SNHLY and CDR2 FYNNEI. Trimming removed 6 bases at V and 4 bases at J, with 10 bases between. The CDR3 extends over 12 amino acids. CDR3 residues: CASRAGAYEQYF. The DNA of the CDR3 is TGTGCCAGCAGAGCCGGCGCATACGAGCAGTACTTC.